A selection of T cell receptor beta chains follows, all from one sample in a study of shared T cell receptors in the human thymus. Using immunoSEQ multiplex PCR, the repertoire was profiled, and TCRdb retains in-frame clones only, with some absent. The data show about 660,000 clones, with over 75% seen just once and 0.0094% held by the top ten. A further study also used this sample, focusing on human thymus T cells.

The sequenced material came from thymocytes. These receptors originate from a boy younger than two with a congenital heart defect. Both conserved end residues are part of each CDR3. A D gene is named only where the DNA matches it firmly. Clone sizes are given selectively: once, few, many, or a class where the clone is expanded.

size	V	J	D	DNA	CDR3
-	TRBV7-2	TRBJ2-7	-	TGTGCCAGCAGCTCAGGGCCGTACGAGCAGTACTTC	CASSSGPYEQYF
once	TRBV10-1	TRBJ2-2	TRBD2	TGCGCTAGCAGTGAGAGGTTGACTAGCGGGAGGGCTGGGAGAGAAACCGGGGAGCTGTTTTTT	CASSERLTSGRAGRETGELFF
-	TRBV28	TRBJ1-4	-	TGTGCCAGCAGTTTAGACACTTCAAATGAAAAACTGTTTTTT	CASSLDTSNEKLFF
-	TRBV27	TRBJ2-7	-	TGTGCCAGCAGTTTCGTCTACGAGCAGTACTTC	CASSFVYEQYF
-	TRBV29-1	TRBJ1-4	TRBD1	TGCAGCGTTGAAATGGGGCTACAGGATAAAAGGGGGCGGACTAATGAAAAACTGTTTTTT	CSVEMGLQDKRGRTNEKLFF
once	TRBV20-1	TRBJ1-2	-	TGCAGGATCGCAGGGAACGGCTACACCTTC	CRIAGNGYTF
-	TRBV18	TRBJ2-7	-	TGTGCCAGCTCACGGGGACAGAGAATCCCCAACGGGGGCTACGAGCAGTACTTC	CASSRGQRIPNGGYEQYF
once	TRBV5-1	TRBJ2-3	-	TGCGCCAGCAGTCCCCAGAGCACAGATACGCAGTATTTT	CASSPQSTDTQYF
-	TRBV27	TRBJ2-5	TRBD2	TGTGCCAGCAGTCATTCAAATTCCGGGACTAGGGCAGAGACCCAGTACTTC	CASSHSNSGTRAETQYF
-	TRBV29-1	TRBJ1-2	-	TGCAGCGTTGAACGAGGGGACAATGGCTACACCTTC	CSVERGDNGYTF
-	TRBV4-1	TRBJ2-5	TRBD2	TGCGCCAGCAGCCAAGAGACTTCGGGGGGGGTACCTTCCGAGACCCAGTACTTC	CASSQETSGGVPSETQYF
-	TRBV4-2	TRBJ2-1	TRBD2	TGTGCCAGCAGCCAACCTAGTAGGGCGGGGGGGCCTTACAATGAGCAGTTCTTC	CASSQPSRAGGPYNEQFF
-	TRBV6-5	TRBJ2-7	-	TGTGCCAGCAGTTACTCTCCAGATGGCCACGAGCAGTACTTC	CASSYSPDGHEQYF
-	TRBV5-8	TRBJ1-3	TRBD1	TGTGCCAGCAGCAGAGGGACAGGGAGGATGAATGCTGGAAACACCATATATTTT	CASSRGTGRMNAGNTIYF
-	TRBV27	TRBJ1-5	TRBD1	TGTGCCAGCAGGGGACGACAGGGGAGCAATCAGCCCCAGCATTTT	CASRGRQGSNQPQHF
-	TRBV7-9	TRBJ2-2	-	TGTGCCAGCAGCCGACCCCGAGGGGGGAACACCGGGGAGCTGTTTTTT	CASSRPRGGNTGELFF
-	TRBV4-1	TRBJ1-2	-	TGCGCCAGCAGCCCCCCGAGGGAGGGAGTGAGGGCTAACTATGGCTACACCTTC	CASSPPREGVRANYGYTF
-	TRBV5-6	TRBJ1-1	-	TGTGCCAGCAGCCCAACCACAGGATTGAACACTGAAGCTTTCTTT	CASSPTTGLNTEAFF
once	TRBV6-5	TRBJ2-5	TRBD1	TGTGCCAGCAGTTACTCCGGACAGGGTGGGACCCAGTACTTC	CASSYSGQGGTQYF
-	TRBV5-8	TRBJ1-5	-	TGTGCCAGCAGCTTGGGGCAGGTTAGCAATCAGCCCCAGCATTTT	CASSLGQVSNQPQHF
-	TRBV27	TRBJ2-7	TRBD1	TGTGCCAGCAGTGTCGCCGGGACAGGGGGCTACGAGCAGTACTTC	CASSVAGTGGYEQYF
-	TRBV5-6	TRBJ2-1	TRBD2	TGTGCCAGCAGCCCGGGGGGGCGAAGGACCTACAATGAGCAGTTCTTC	CASSPGGRRTYNEQFF
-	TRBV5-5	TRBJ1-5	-	TGTGCCAGCAGCTTGGCAGGGTGGCAGCCCCAGCATTTT	CASSLAGWQPQHF
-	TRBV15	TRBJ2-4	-	TGTGCCACCAGCAGAGAACCAGGGGATGGGGACATTCAGTACTTC	CATSREPGDGDIQYF
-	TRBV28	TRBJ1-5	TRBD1	TGTGCCAGCAGTTTACCCCGTGGACAGGGACCTAATCAGCCCCAGCATTTT	CASSLPRGQGPNQPQHF
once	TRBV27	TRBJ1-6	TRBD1	TGTGCCAGCAGTTTATATGACAGGGGAAATTCACCCCTCCACTTT	CASSLYDRGNSPLHF
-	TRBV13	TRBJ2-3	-	TGTGCCAGCAGCTCCGGCGGAGGGTTGGAGCAGTATTTT	CASSSGGGLEQYF
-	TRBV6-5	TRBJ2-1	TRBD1	TGTGCCAGCAGTTCAAACAGGGGGAAACACTACAATGAGCAGTTCTTC	CASSSNRGKHYNEQFF
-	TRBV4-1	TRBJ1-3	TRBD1	TGCGCCAGCAGCCAAGATGGCAGGGGGCGGTCAAACACCATATATTTT	CASSQDGRGRSNTIYF
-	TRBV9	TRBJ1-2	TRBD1	TGTGCCAGCAGCGTAGGTCCAGGACAGGGGGCAAAAGGCTACACCTTC	CASSVGPGQGAKGYTF
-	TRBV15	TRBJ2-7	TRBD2	TGTGCCACCAGCAGAGGCAAGGGACAGGTGAGCGGGAGGGCGTCCTACGAGCAGTACTTC	CATSRGKGQVSGRASYEQYF
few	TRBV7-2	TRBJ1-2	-	TGTGCCAGCAGCTTAGCGCTGAGGGGACACCGGGGCTACACCTTC	CASSLALRGHRGYTF
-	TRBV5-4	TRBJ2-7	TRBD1	TGTGCCAGCAGCTCATTCAGGGGGCCAGGATACGAGCAGTACTTC	CASSSFRGPGYEQYF
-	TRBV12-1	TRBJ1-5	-	TGTGCCAGCAGCTTTCGAGACCTAAGGGGTTTCTTTTATAGCAATCAGCCCCAGCATTTT	CASSFRDLRGFFYSNQPQHF